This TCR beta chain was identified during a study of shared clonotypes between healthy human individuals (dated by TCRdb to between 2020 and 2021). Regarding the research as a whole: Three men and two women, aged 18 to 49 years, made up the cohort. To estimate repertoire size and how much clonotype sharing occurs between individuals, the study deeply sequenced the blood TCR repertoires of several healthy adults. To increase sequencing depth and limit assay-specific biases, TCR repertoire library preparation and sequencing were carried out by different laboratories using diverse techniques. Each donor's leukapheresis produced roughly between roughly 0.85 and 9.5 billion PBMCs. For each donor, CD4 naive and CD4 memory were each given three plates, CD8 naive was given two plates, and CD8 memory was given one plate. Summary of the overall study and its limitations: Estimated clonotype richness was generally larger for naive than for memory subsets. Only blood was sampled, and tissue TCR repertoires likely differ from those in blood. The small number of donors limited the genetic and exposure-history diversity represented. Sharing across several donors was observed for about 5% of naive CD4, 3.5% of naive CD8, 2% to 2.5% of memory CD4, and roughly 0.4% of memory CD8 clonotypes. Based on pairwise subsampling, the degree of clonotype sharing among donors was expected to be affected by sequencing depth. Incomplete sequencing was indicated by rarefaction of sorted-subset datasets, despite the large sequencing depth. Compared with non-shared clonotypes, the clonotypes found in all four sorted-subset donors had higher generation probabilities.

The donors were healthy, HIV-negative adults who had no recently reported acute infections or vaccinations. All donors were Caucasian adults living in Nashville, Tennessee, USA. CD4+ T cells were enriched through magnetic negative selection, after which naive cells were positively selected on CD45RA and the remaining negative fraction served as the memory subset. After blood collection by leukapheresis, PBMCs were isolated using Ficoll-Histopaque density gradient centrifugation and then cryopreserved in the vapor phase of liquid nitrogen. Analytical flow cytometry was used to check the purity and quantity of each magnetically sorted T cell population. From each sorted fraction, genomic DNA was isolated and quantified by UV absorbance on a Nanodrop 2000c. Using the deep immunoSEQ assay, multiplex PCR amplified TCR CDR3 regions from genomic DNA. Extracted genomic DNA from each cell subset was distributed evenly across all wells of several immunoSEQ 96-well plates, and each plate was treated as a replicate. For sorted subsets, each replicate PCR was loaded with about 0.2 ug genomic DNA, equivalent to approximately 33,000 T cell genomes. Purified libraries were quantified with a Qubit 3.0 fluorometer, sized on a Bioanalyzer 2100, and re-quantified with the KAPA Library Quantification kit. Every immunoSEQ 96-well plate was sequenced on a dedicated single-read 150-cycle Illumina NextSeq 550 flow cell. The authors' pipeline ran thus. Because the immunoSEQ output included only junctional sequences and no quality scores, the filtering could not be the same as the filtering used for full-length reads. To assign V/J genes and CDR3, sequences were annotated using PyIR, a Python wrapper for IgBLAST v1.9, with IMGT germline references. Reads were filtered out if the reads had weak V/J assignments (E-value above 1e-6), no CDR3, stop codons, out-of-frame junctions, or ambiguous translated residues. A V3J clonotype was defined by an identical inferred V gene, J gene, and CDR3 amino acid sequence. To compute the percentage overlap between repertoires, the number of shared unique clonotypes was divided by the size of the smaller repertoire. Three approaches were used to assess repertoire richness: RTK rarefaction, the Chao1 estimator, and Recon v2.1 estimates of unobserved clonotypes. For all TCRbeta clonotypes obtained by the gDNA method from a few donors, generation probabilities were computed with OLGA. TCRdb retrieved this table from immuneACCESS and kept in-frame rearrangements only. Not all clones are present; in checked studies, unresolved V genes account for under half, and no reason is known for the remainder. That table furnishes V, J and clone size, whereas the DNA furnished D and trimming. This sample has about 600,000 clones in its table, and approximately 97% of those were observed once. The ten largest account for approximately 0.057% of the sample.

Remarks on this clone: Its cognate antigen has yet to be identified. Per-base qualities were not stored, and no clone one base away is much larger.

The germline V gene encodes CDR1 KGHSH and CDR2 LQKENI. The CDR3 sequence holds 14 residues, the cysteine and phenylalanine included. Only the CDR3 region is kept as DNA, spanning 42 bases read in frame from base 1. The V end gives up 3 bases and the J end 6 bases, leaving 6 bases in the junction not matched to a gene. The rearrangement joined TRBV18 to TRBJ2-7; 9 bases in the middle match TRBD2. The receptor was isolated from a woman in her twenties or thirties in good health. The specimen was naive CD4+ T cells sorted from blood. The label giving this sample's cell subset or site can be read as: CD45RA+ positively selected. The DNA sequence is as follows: TGTGCCAGCTCACCGATAGCGGGAGTTGGCGAGCAGTACTTC. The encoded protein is CASSPIAGVGEQYF.